The following is a T cell receptor (beta chain) sequence with its context. Germline CDR1 SGHRS, CDR2 YFSETQ. J lost 3 bases, V lost 6 bases, and 7 bases had no gene match. The CDR3 covers 15 residues. Repertoires were generated with immunoSEQ multiplex PCR, while TCRdb's copy carries only in-frame clones and drops some. The table records about 39,000 clones, roughly 91% of them present only once. These data belong to a study of PD-L1 blockade in urothelial cancer. The sequencing used PBMCs, collected around atezolizumab (anti-PD-L1) treatment. The sequence derives from a man aged 55 to 70 with urothelial cancer. The rearrangement links TRBV5-1 to TRBJ2-3, with TRBD1 matching over 10 bases. CDR3 residues: CASTRGQGWTDTQYF. CDR3 in DNA: TGCGCCAGCACCCGGGGACAGGGGTGGACAGATACGCAGTATTTT. Full variable domain (rest looked up from reference TRBV5-1 and TRBJ2-3): KAGVTQTPRYLIKTRGQQVTLSCSPISGHRSVSWYQQTPGQGLQFLFEYFSETQRNKGNFPGRFSGRQFSNSRSEMNVSTLELGDSALYLCASTRGQGWTDTQYFGPGTRLTVL.